The rows below give T cell receptor beta chains drawn from one sample of a study of regulatory T cells in long-lasting Graves disease. MiXCR, run by TCRdb on the multiplex PCR reads, gives a single entry per CDR3 protein. The table shows about 470,000 distinct CDR3 sequences, with 15% occurring only once. These data are also associated with another study on T cells in Graves' hyperthyroidism and ophthalmopathy.

The sequences come from peripheral blood mononuclear cells (PBMCs), collected at new diagnosis, from a patient treated with antithyroid drugs. These receptors all stem from a woman younger than 45 with Graves disease. CDR3s include the opening cysteine and the closing phenylalanine or tryptophan. Each record gives: V gene, D gene, clone size, J gene, CDR3 protein, CDR3 DNA. The D gene is left open where the match is weak. Only some rows state a clone size, as once, few, many or a class for expanded clones.

>TRBV7-9|.|many|TRBJ2-7
CASSGRGNHEQYF
TGTGCCAGCAGCGGAAGAGGAAACCACGAGCAGTACTTC
>TRBV15|.|many|TRBJ1-4
CATSRGGKDEKLFF
TGTGCCACCAGCAGAGGAGGGAAGGATGAAAAACTGTTTTTT
>TRBV13|TRBD2|.|TRBJ2-1
CASSSPTSGRSRYNEQFF
TGTGCCAGCAGCTCCCCGACTAGCGGGAGGTCGAGGTACAATGAGCAGTTCTTC
>TRBV2|.|.|TRBJ1-1
CASTPALAGTEAFF
TGTGCCAGCACCCCGGCCCTAGCGGGCACTGAAGCTTTCTTT
>TRBV7-8|TRBD2|many|TRBJ2-7
CASSPTSGRSEQYF
TGTGCCAGCAGCCCCACTAGCGGGAGGAGCGAGCAGTACTTC
>TRBV12-3/TRBV12-4|TRBD1|many|TRBJ2-2
CASNAGGSVTGELFF
TGTGCCAGCAACGCAGGGGGCTCGGTCACCGGGGAGCTGTTTTTT
>TRBV5-1|.|few|TRBJ2-7
CASSFGLRGTYEQYF
TGCGCCAGCAGCTTTGGACTAAGAGGGACCTACGAGCAGTACTTC
>TRBV7-6|TRBD2|.|TRBJ2-2
CASGKMSGGPGTGELFF
TGTGCCAGCGGAAAAATGTCGGGAGGGCCGGGCACCGGGGAGCTGTTTTTT
>TRBV9|TRBD2|few|TRBJ2-1
CASSPVAGRDNEQFF
TGTGCCAGCAGCCCGGTAGCGGGCCGAGACAATGAGCAGTTCTTC
>TRBV19|.|many|TRBJ1-6
CASTTGNSPLHF
TGTGCCAGTACGACAGGAAATTCACCCCTCCACTTT
>TRBV5-1|TRBD2|many|TRBJ2-1
CASSVSTSGRGEQFF
TGCGCCAGCAGCGTCTCGACTAGCGGGAGGGGGGAGCAGTTCTTC
>TRBV29-1|.|many|TRBJ2-3
CSDRTRREDTQYF
TGCAGCGATCGAACCCGAAGAGAAGATACGCAGTATTTT
>TRBV12-3/TRBV12-4|TRBD2|.|TRBJ2-3
CANSKARPLAGSTDTQYF
TGTGCCAACTCAAAGGCGAGGCCGCTAGCGGGCAGCACAGATACGCAGTATTTT
>TRBV28|.|many|TRBJ2-7
CASSWDPSYEQYF
TGTGCCAGCAGTTGGGACCCCTCCTACGAGCAGTACTTC
>TRBV2|.|many|TRBJ2-2
CASSENSPTGELFF
TGTGCCAGCAGTGAAAATAGTCCTACCGGGGAGCTGTTTTTT
>TRBV14|TRBD2|.|TRBJ2-7
CASSQIAGEQYF
TGTGCCAGCAGTCAGATAGCGGGGGAGCAGTACTTC
>TRBV6-9|TRBD1|many|TRBJ2-1
CASSYRQGALHEQFF
TGTGCCAGCAGTTACAGACAGGGGGCGCTTCATGAGCAGTTCTTC
>TRBV13|.|many|TRBJ2-1
CASSLGASQFF
TGTGCCAGCAGCTTGGGGGCTTCGCAGTTCTTC
>TRBV4-2|.|.|TRBJ2-3
CASSPVRREASDTQYF
TGTGCCAGCAGCCCCGTTAGGCGAGAGGCGTCAGATACGCAGTATTTT
>TRBV20-1|TRBD1|.|TRBJ1-5
CSATGTGGGNQPQHF
TGCAGTGCCACCGGGACAGGGGGGGGTAATCAGCCCCAGCATTTT
>TRBV7-9|.|few|TRBJ2-7
CASSSRDRPPVSYEQYF
TGTGCCAGCAGCTCCCGTGACAGGCCGCCCGTATCCTACGAGCAGTACTTC
>TRBV18|TRBD1|many|TRBJ2-1
CASSPSGQGLGEQFF
TGTGCCAGCTCACCATCGGGACAGGGCTTAGGTGAGCAGTTCTTC
>TRBV28|.|many|TRBJ2-7
CASSSAGQTYEQYF
TGTGCCAGCAGTTCCGCCGGACAGACCTACGAGCAGTACTTC
>TRBV6-2/TRBV6-3|.|.|TRBJ1-1
CASSSPLPRRAFF
TGTGCCAGCAGTTCCCCTTTACCCCGTAGGGCTTTCTTT
>TRBV5-6|.|few|TRBJ2-7
CASKYTPGTYEQYF
TGTGCCAGCAAATACACACCGGGAACCTACGAGCAGTACTTC
>TRBV19|TRBD2|few|TRBJ2-7
CASSTIAGGPYEQYF
TGTGCCAGTAGTACAATAGCGGGAGGGCCCTACGAGCAGTACTTC
>TRBV15|.|.|TRBJ1-5
CATSRDRVNQPQHF
TGTGCCACCAGCAGAGACAGGGTAAATCAGCCCCAGCATTTT
>TRBV6-1|TRBD2|few|TRBJ2-1
CASSVGGTTYNEQFF
TGTGCCAGCAGTGTTGGCGGGACTACCTACAATGAGCAGTTCTTC
>TRBV6-2/TRBV6-3|.|few|TRBJ1-5
CASSEKGGANNQPQHF
TGTGCCAGCAGTGAAAAGGGTGGGGCCAACAATCAGCCCCAGCATTTT
>TRBV6-5|TRBD2|few|TRBJ2-1
CASSYGTSGMSSYNEQFF
TGTGCCAGCAGTTATGGGACTAGCGGGATGAGCTCCTACAATGAGCAGTTCTTC
>TRBV6-1|TRBD2|.|TRBJ2-1
CASRTGLATNNEQFF
TGTGCCAGCAGAACAGGACTAGCGACAAACAATGAGCAGTTCTTC
>TRBV11-3|.|.|TRBJ1-1
CASSFGPTRTAFF
TGTGCCAGCAGCTTCGGACCCACCCGGACAGCTTTCTTT
>TRBV2|.|many|TRBJ1-3
CASRVEKLSGNTIYF
TGTGCCAGCAGGGTTGAAAAACTCTCTGGAAACACCATATATTTT
>TRBV7-3|.|many|TRBJ2-3
CASSLTGPRDDTQYF
TGTGCCAGCAGCTTAACAGGGCCCAGGGACGATACGCAGTATTTT
>TRBV28|TRBD1|many|TRBJ2-7
CASMGGTGGSEQYF
TGTGCCAGCATGGGTGGGACAGGGGGCTCCGAGCAGTACTTC
>TRBV28|TRBD2|many|TRBJ2-1
CASSLGTGLAAYNEQFF
TGTGCCAGCAGTTTAGGGACGGGACTAGCGGCCTACAATGAGCAGTTCTTC
>TRBV7-3|.|.|TRBJ2-1
CASSPRLYSYNEQFF
TGTGCCAGCAGCCCCCGGCTTTACTCCTACAATGAGCAGTTCTTC
>TRBV28|TRBD2|many|TRBJ2-7
CASSPPLAEEQYF
TGTGCCAGCAGCCCCCCACTAGCGGAGGAGCAGTACTTC
>TRBV10-3|.|many|TRBJ1-5
CAISSNGDYYQPQHF
TGTGCCATCAGCTCGAACGGAGACTATTATCAGCCCCAGCATTTT
>TRBV18|.|.|TRBJ2-1
CASSPGAAYYNEQFF
TGTGCCAGCTCACCAGGAGCCGCGTACTACAATGAGCAGTTCTTC
>TRBV5-1|TRBD1|few|TRBJ2-6
CASSLSTGPGANVLTF
TGCGCCAGCAGCTTGTCGACAGGGCCTGGGGCCAACGTCCTGACTTTC
>TRBV9|.|many|TRBJ1-1
CASSVEWGSNTEAFF
TGTGCCAGCAGCGTAGAGTGGGGGTCGAACACTGAAGCTTTCTTT
>TRBV3-1|.|many|TRBJ2-1
CASSQDQFF
TGTGCCAGCAGCCAAGACCAGTTCTTC
>TRBV30|.|many|TRBJ1-3
CAWSQGGVARNTIYF
TGTGCCTGGAGTCAAGGCGGGGTAGCTCGGAACACCATATATTTT
>TRBV7-9|.|many|TRBJ2-2
CASSMDRLSGELFF
TGTGCCAGCAGCATGGACAGACTGTCCGGGGAGCTGTTTTTT
>TRBV5-1|TRBD1|once|TRBJ2-1
CSSSLAPSGGTGYNEQFF
TGCTCCAGCAGCTTGGCCCCCTCCGGCGGGACAGGCTACAATGAGCAGTTCTTC
>TRBV3-1|.|many|TRBJ1-2
CASSPTGRYGYTF
TGTGCCAGCAGCCCAACGGGGCGCTATGGCTACACCTTC
>TRBV30|.|many|TRBJ1-2
CAWRQQRVNYGYTF
TGTGCCTGGAGACAACAGAGAGTTAACTATGGCTACACCTTC
>TRBV7-3|.|many|TRBJ1-3
CASSLSVGGNTIYF
TGTGCCAGCAGCTTATCTGTCGGCGGAAACACCATATATTTT
>TRBV24-1|.|many|TRBJ2-2
CATSAPPNTGELFF
TGTGCCACCAGTGCCCCCCCGAACACCGGGGAGCTGTTTTTT
>TRBV10-1|.|many|TRBJ2-1
CASTPGLAASEQFF
TGCGCCAGCACTCCGGGACTCGCTGCGAGTGAGCAGTTCTTC
>TRBV6-5|TRBD1|many|TRBJ2-3
CASSSRKMTGETDTQYF
TGTGCCAGCAGTTCCCGTAAAATGACAGGGGAAACAGATACGCAGTATTTT
>TRBV25-1|TRBD2|.|TRBJ2-1
CASSEFGGSSYNEQFF
TGTGCCAGCAGTGAATTCGGCGGGAGCTCCTACAATGAGCAGTTCTTC
>TRBV27|TRBD2|many|TRBJ2-3
CASSLRSGRTDTQYF
TGTGCCAGCAGCTTACGGAGCGGGAGAACCGATACGCAGTATTTT
>TRBV6-1|.|.|TRBJ2-6
CASSLGLISGANVLTF
TGTGCCAGCAGCCTCGGACTGATCTCTGGGGCCAACGTCCTGACTTTC
>TRBV27|TRBD2|many|TRBJ2-1
CASSLGLLNEQFF
TGTGCCAGCAGTTTGGGACTACTCAATGAGCAGTTCTTC
>TRBV19|.|.|TRBJ2-2
CASSMWTGELFF
TGTGCCAGTAGTATGTGGACCGGGGAGCTGTTTTTT